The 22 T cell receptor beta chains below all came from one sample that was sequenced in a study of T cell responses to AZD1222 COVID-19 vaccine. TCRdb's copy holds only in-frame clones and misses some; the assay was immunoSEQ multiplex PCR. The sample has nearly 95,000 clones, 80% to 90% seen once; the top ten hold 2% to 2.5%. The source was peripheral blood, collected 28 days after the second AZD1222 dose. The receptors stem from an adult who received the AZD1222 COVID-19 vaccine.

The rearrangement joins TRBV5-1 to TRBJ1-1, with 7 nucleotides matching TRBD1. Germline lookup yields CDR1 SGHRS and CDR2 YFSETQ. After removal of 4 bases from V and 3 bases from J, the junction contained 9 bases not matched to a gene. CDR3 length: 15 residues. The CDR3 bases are TGCGCCAGCAGCCAGGGGGTGAAGACCGACACTGAAGCTTTCTTT. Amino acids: CASSQGVKTDTEAFF.

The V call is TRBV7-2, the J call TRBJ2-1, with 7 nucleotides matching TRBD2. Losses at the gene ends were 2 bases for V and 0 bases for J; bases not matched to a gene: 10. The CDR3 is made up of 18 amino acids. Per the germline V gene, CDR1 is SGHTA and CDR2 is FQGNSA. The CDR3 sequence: CASSLSGLERSSYNEQFF. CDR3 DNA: TGTGCCAGCAGCTTATCCGGACTAGAGCGGAGCTCCTACAATGAGCAGTTCTTC.

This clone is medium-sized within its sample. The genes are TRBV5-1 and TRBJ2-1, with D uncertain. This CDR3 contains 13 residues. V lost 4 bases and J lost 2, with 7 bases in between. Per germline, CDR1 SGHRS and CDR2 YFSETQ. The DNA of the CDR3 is TGCGCCAGCAGCCCTTGGACCTACAATGAGCAGTTCTTC. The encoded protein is CASSPWTYNEQFF.

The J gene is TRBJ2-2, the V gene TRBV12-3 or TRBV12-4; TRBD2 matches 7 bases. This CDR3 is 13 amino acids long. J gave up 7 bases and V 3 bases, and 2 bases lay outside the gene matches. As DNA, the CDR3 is TGTGCCAGCAGTTTCAGGGAGGGCGGGGAGCTGTTTTTT. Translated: CASSFREGGELFF.

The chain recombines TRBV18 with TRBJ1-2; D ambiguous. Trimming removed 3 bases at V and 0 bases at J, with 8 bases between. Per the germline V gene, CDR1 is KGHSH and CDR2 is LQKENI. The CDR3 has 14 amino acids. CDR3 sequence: CASSPADSNYGYTF. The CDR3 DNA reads TGTGCCAGCTCACCCGCAGATTCTAACTATGGCTACACCTTC.

For the CDR3, the DNA is TGTGCCAGCAGCTTAAATCCGGGGAGGGAGCCCCTCCACTTT. It encodes CASSLNPGREPLHF. The chain combines TRBV7-2 with TRBJ1-6; no clear D gene. Trimming took off 2 bases at V and 13 bases at J, with 15 bases between the two ends. This CDR3 has 14 residues. Germline V gene lookup returns CDR1 SGHTA and CDR2 FQGNSA.

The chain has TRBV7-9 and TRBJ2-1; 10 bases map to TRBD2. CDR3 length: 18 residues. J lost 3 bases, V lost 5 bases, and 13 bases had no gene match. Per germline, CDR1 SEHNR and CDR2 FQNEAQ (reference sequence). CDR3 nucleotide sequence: TGTGCCAGCAGCCCTCACGCCCGGACTAGCGGCCTCTACAATGAGCAGTTCTTC. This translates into CASSPHARTSGLYNEQFF.

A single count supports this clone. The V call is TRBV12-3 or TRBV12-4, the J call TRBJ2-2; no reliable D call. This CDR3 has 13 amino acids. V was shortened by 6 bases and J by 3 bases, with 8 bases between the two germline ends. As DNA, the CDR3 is TGTGCCAGCAGCCCCTACGACACCGGGGAGCTGTTTTTT. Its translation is CASSPYDTGELFF.

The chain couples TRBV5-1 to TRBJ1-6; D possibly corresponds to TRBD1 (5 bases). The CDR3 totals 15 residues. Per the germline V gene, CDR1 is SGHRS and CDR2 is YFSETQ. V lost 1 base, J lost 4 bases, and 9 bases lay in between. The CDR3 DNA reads TGCGCCAGCAGCTTGAGACAGATGTATAATTCACCCCTCCACTTT. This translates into CASSLRQMYNSPLHF.

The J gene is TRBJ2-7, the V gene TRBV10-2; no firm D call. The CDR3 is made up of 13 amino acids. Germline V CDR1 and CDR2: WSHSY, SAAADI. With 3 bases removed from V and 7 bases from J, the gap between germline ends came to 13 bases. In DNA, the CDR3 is TGCGCCAGCAGTGAACCCAAGGGTGCTGAGCAGTACTTC. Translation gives CASSEPKGAEQYF.

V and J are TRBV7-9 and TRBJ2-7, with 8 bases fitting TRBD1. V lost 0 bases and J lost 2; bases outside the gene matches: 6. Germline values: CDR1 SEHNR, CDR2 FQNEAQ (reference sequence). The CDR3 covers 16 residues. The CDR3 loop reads CASSLARGQDAYEQYF. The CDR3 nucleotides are TGTGCCAGCAGCTTAGCGAGGGGACAGGATGCCTACGAGCAGTACTTC.

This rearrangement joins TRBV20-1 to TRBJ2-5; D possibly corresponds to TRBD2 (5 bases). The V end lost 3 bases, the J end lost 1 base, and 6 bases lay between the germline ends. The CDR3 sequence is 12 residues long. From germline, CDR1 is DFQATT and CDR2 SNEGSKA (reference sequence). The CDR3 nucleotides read TGCAGTGCTAGTGCGGGCCAAGAGACCCAGTACTTC. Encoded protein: CSASAGQETQYF.

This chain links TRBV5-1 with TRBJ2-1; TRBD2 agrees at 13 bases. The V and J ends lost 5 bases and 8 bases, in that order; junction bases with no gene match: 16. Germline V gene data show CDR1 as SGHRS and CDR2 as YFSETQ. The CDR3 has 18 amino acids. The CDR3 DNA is TGCGCCAGCAGACCGAAATTCGGGGGACTAGCGGGAATCTATGAGCAGTTCTTC. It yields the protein CASRPKFGGLAGIYEQFF.

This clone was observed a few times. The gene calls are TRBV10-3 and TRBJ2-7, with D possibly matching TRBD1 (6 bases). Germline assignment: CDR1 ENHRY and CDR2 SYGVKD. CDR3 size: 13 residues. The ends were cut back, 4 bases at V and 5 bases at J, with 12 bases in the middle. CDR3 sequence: CAISVTGRDEQYF. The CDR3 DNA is TGTGCCATCAGTGTCACAGGGAGAGACGAGCAGTACTTC.

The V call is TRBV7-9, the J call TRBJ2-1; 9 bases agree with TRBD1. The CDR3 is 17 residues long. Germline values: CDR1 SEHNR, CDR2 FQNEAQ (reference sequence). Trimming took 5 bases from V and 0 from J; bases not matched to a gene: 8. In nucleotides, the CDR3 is TGTGCCAGCAGCATATACGGGACAGGGAGCTCCTACAATGAGCAGTTCTTC. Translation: CASSIYGTGSSYNEQFF.

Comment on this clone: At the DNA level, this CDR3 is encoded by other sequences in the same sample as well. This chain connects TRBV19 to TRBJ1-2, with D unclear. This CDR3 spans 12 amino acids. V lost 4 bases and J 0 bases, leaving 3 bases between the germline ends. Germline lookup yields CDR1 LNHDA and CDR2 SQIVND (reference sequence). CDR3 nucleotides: TGTGCCAGTAGTAGGGCTAACTATGGCTACACCTTC. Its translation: CASSRANYGYTF.

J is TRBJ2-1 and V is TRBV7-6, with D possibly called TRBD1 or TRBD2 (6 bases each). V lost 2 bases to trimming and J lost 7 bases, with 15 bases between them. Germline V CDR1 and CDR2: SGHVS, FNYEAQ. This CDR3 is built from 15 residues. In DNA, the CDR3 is TGTGCCAGCAGCTTACTGTCGGGGGCGGGAAATGAGCAGTTCTTC. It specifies CASSLLSGAGNEQFF.

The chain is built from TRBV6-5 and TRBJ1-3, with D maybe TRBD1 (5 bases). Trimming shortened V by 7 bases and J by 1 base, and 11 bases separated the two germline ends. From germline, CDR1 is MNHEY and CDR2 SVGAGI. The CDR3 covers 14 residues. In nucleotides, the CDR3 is TGTGCCAGCACATCTAGGGGTTCTGGAAACACCATATATTTT. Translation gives CASTSRGSGNTIYF.

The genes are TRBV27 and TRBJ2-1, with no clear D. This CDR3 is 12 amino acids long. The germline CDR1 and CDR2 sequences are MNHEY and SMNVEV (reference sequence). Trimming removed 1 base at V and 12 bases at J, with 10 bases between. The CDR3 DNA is TGTGCCAGCAGTTTATTACCCAGGAGGCAGTTCTTC. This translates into CASSLLPRRQFF.

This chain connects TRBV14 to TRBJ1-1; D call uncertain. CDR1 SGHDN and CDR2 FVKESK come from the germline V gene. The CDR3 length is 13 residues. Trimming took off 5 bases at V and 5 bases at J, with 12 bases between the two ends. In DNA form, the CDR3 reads TGTGCCAGCAGCGCGACACGGGTGACTGAAGCTTTCTTT. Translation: CASSATRVTEAFF.

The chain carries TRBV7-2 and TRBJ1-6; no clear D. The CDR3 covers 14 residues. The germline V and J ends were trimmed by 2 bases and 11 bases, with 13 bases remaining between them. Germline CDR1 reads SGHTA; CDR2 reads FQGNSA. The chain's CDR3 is CASSLLVVNTPLHF. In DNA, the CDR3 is TGTGCCAGCAGCTTACTAGTGGTAAACACACCCCTCCACTTT.

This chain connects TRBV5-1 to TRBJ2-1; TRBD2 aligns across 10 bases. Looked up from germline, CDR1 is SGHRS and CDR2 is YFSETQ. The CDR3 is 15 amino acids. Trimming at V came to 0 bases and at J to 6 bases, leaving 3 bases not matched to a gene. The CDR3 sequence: CASSLVLAGANEQFF. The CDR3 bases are TGCGCCAGCAGCTTGGTGCTAGCGGGGGCCAATGAGCAGTTCTTC.